Listed below are T cell receptor beta chains from one sample, sequenced in a study of blood T cell repertoires in COVID-19. TCRdb's table, derived via immunoSEQ multiplex PCR, lists solely in-frame clones and lacks some. This table has 250,000 to 350,000 clones, roughly 90% appearing once. The sequencing sample was made of peripheral blood. These TCRs come from a man aged 18-30 years who had recovered from COVID-19. The conserved cysteine and the conserved F or W are not part of the CDR3 here. Each record gives: clone size, J gene, V gene, CDR3 protein. Where a row states a size, it is once, few, many or the class of an expanded clone; other rows omit it.

>NA|TRBJ2-3|TRBV7-2
ASSFRGTDTQY
>NA|TRBJ1-2|TRBV6-4
ASSDSKQGSYGYT
>NA|TRBJ1-4|TRBV4-1
ASSSGTGGEKLF
>NA|TRBJ1-1|TRBV5-5
ASSSGGSTEAF
>NA|TRBJ2-2|TRBV6-5
ASSYSSGIGELF
>NA|TRBJ1-5|TRBV7-2
ASSPQVGGGQPQH
>once|TRBJ1-1|TRBV7-3
ASSPRQGVTEAF
>once|TRBJ2-1|TRBV12-3/TRBV12-4
ASSFGGHEQF
>NA|TRBJ1-3|TRBV6-5
ASSRQGRSGNTIY
>NA|TRBJ2-3|TRBV10-2
ASSPFTGTSGSTDTQY
>NA|TRBJ2-1|TRBV7-9
ASKLGTSVPQHEQF
>NA|TRBJ1-5|TRBV19
ASSILGQGSNQPQH
>once|TRBJ2-2|TRBV27
ASSLVPEGSGELF
>once|TRBJ1-2|TRBV18
ASSSGDSAYGYT
>NA|TRBJ1-1|TRBV6-5
ANQRGPGNTEAF
>NA|TRBJ2-7|TRBV10-3
AISEHGYEQY
>few|TRBJ1-2|TRBV4-1
ASSQDETGGNGYT
>NA|TRBJ1-2|TRBV19
ASSPDRTVYGYT
>NA|TRBJ1-5|TRBV3-1/TRBV3-2
ASSQGQGGGQPQH
>NA|TRBJ2-6|TRBV25-1
ASSARDRDLSGANVLT
>NA|TRBJ2-1|TRBV6-4
ASSPFDGKNEQF
>NA|TRBJ2-7|TRBV6-6
ASRATGEYEQY
>once|TRBJ1-2|TRBV14
ASSQSWATANYGYT
>NA|TRBJ2-7|TRBV7-7
ASSFYRGSYEQY
>NA|TRBJ1-2|TRBV4-2
ASSPPLGGYT
>NA|TRBJ1-2|TRBV6-5
ASRATDNYGYT
>NA|TRBJ1-1|TRBV3-1/TRBV3-2
ASSQPDTPEAF
>NA|TRBJ1-1|TRBV7-3
ASSRTGGTEAF
>NA|TRBJ1-6|TRBV15
ATSRDSPGSFNSPLH
>NA|TRBJ1-1|TRBV7-9
ASSPGQSNTEAF
>NA|TRBJ1-4|TRBV28
ASSLRGSDEKLF
>NA|TRBJ1-5|TRBV27
ASRAGQGDNQPQH
>NA|TRBJ2-7|TRBV2
ASKTSFYEQY
>once|TRBJ2-7|TRBV27
ASSLGLAGEEQY
>NA|TRBJ1-2|TRBV9
ASSVLPGEGYT
>NA|TRBJ1-4|TRBV28
ASSPPTGRDEKLF
>NA|TRBJ1-3|TRBV9
ASSVGIQDTDSGNTIY
>NA|TRBJ2-3|TRBV20-1
SASRVSSTDTQY
>NA|TRBJ2-1|TRBV7-3
ASSRDRVSEQF
>NA|TRBJ1-2|TRBV19
ASSITFSFNYGYT
>NA|TRBJ1-4|TRBV5-6
ASSRKDRGGEKLF
>NA|TRBJ2-3|TRBV4-2
ASSQDPHMGGGPDTQY
>NA|TRBJ2-3|TRBV10-3
AILHNPRRGMGDTQY